The T cell receptor (beta chain) described here comes from a study of T cells in Graves' hyperthyroidism and ophthalmopathy. Trimming removed 0 bases from V and 3 bases from J; junction bases left unmatched: 10. The CDR3 extends over 17 amino acids. Per germline, CDR1 LNHNV and CDR2 YYDKDF (reference sequence). Study-wide points: Appearing also in blood were most of the thyroid clonotypes expanded above 0.001.

Patients aged 18 to 65 had newly diagnosed hyperthyroidism that had lasted under 2 months. There were TCR beta CDR3 regions amplified from RNA transcripts. HTBI primers were the set used in a first-round RT-PCR of the TCR CDR3. MiXCR, applied by TCRdb to the multiplex PCR reads, yields one record per CDR3 protein. The table includes around 560,000 distinct CDR3 sequences, approximately 15% detected once. This clonotype showed up many times. Its matching antigen is unknown. Sequenced input: blood. This sequence was found in a woman younger than 30 with Graves' hyperthyroidism. The rearrangement links TRBV15 to TRBJ1-1; 7 bases match TRBD1. The CDR3 sequence is CATSRDSKTGIYTEAFF. In DNA form, the CDR3 reads TGTGCCACCAGCAGAGATAGCAAGACAGGGATCTACACTGAAGCTTTCTTT. The full variable domain, with the rest looked up from reference TRBV15 and TRBJ1-1, is DAMVIQNPRYQVTQFGKPVTLSCSQTLNHNVMYWYQQKSSQAPKLLFHYYDKDFNNEADTPDNFQSRRPNTSFCFLDIRSPGLGDTAMYLCATSRDSKTGIYTEAFFGQGTRLTVV.